A single sample is the source of the 6 T cell receptor beta chains below, sequenced in a study of T cells after yellow fever vaccination. TCRdb analysed the 5' RACE reads with MiXCR anew, one entry per CDR3 protein. The sample carries around 610,000 distinct CDR3 sequences, roughly 13% recorded once. The sample was PBMCs, taken on the day of the yellow fever booster vaccination. The receptors shown here come from a man aged 30-40 years who received the YFV17D yellow fever vaccine.

The V gene is TRBV9, the J gene TRBJ1-5; a weak D match, TRBD1 (5 bases). The CDR3 extends over 14 amino acids. Per germline, CDR1 SGDLS and CDR2 YYNGEE. The germline V and J ends were trimmed by 0 bases and 3 bases, with 7 bases remaining between them. The CDR3 DNA reads TGTGCCAGCAGCGTAGGGGGGGACAATCAGCCCCAGCATTTT. It encodes CASSVGGDNQPQHF.

The V call is TRBV6-5, the J call TRBJ2-1; D is possibly TRBD2 (7 bases). The germline CDR1 and CDR2 sequences are MNHEY and SVGAGI. Trimming removed 0 bases from V and 3 bases from J, with 12 bases in between. The CDR3 is made up of 16 amino acids. CDR3 nucleotides: TGTGCCAGCAGTTACTCGAGGGGGGGAATCTACAATGAGCAGTTCTTC. Translation gives CASSYSRGGIYNEQFF.

In this sample, this clonotype turned up a few times. The V call is TRBV28, the J call TRBJ2-7; TRBD1 might be the D (5 bases). The CDR3 loop spans 13 amino acids. The V and J ends lost 2 bases and 7 bases respectively, with 12 bases between them. CDR1 and CDR2 (germline): MDHEN, SYDVKM. In DNA form, the CDR3 reads TGTGCCAGCAGTTTACCGACAGAGAATGAGCAGTACTTC. Residues: CASSLPTENEQYF.

The chain couples TRBV10-3 to TRBJ1-1; D gene ambiguous. V was trimmed by 8 bases and J by 1 base, leaving 11 bases between them. Germline-derived CDR1 and CDR2 are ENHRY and SYGVKD. CDR3 length: 13 amino acids. The DNA of the CDR3 is TGTGCCATCGCCGCAGCTGCGAACACTGAAGCTTTCTTT. It specifies CAIAAAANTEAFF.

The table lists this clonotype with many counts. The rearrangement joins TRBV10-3 to TRBJ2-7; D unresolved. There are 12 residues in the CDR3. Per the germline V gene, CDR1 is ENHRY and CDR2 is SYGVKD. The V gene lost 0 bases and the J gene lost 2 bases, with 2 bases spanning the gap. CDR3 amino acids: CAISESTYEQYF. CDR3 nucleotide sequence: TGTGCCATCAGTGAGTCAACCTACGAGCAGTACTTC.

This chain connects TRBV5-1 to TRBJ1-6; 8 nucleotides match TRBD1. Germline V gives CDR1 SGHRS, CDR2 YFSETQ. J lost 8 bases, V lost 0 bases, and 4 bases had no gene match. This CDR3 region has 15 residues. The CDR3 protein is CASSLEQGAYSPLHF. The DNA of the CDR3 is TGCGCCAGCAGCTTGGAGCAGGGGGCTTATTCACCCCTCCACTTT.